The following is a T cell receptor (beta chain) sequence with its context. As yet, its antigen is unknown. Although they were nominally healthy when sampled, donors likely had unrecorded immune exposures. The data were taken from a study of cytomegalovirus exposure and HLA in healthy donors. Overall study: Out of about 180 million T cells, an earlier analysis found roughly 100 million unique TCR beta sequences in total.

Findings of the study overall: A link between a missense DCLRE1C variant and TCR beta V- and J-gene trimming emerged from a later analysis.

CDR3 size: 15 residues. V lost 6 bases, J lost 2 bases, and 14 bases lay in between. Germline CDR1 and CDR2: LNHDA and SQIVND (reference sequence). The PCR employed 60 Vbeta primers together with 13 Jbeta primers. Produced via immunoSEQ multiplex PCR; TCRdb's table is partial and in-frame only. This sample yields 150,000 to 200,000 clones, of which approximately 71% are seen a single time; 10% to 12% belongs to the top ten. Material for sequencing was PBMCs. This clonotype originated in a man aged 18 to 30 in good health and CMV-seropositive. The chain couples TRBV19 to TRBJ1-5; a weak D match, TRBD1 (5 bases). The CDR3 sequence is CASRKDQGGNQPQHF. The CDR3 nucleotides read TGTGCCAGTAGGAAGGACCAGGGTGGCAATCAGCCCCAGCATTTT.